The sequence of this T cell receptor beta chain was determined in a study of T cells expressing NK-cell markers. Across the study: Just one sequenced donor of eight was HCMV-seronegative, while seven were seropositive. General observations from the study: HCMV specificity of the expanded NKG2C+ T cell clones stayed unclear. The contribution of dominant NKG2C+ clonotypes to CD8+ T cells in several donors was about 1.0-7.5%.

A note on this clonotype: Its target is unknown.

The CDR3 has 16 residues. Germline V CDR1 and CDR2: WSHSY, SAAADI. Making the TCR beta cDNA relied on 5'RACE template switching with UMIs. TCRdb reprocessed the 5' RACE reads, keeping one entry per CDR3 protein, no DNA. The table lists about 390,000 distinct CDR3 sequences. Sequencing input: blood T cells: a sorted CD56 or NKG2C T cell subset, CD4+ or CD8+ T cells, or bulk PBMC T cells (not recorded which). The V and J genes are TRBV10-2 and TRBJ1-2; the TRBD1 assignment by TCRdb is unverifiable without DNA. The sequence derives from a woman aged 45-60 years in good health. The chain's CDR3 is CASSGRGIGRGYGYTF.